The next 20 T cell receptor beta chains were all read from a single sample in a study of technical replicates of blood from a few donors. Sequenced by immunoSEQ multiplex PCR; TCRdb stores in-frame clones only, minus some. The sample lists under 50,000 clones; approximately 96% were seen once. The material sequenced was T cells isolated from PBMCs. These receptors were collected from a human donor in good health.

The genes are TRBV28 and TRBJ2-7; TRBD1 aligns across 9 bases. There are 15 residues in the CDR3. V shed 3 bases and J 4 bases; nucleotides not matched to a gene: 7. Germline V lookup: CDR1 MDHEN, CDR2 SYDVKM. CDR3 loop: CASSFAGQGGYEQYF. DNA of the CDR3: TGTGCCAGCAGTTTCGCGGGACAGGGAGGTTACGAGCAGTACTTC.

The J gene is TRBJ2-3, the V gene TRBV7-8; no definite D call. Germline V gene data show CDR1 as SGHVS and CDR2 as FQNEAQ. V lost 1 base and J 8 bases, leaving 7 bases between the germline ends. The CDR3 sequence is 12 residues long. The CDR3 loop reads CASSLDPGTQYF. The DNA for the CDR3 is TGTGCCAGCAGCTTAGATCCGGGTACGCAGTATTTT.

The chain has TRBV9 and TRBJ2-2, with D perhaps matching TRBD2 (5 bases). CDR3 length equals 14 residues. Germline assignment: CDR1 SGDLS and CDR2 YYNGEE. The V and J ends lost 0 bases and 5 bases respectively, with 8 bases between them. The DNA for the CDR3 is TGTGCCAGCAGCGTAGAACGAGGGACCGGGGAGCTGTTTTTT. Its protein is CASSVERGTGELFF.

The chain joins TRBV14 to TRBJ2-7, with 7 bases fitting TRBD1. The ends lost 6 bases at V and 3 bases at J; junction bases unmatched: 11. The V gene's germline CDR1 is SGHDN and CDR2 FVKESK. CDR3 length equals 15 residues. The CDR3 DNA is TGTGCCAGCAGGTTCCGGGACAGCTATTACTACGAGCAGTACTTC. This translates into CASRFRDSYYYEQYF.

The rearrangement uses TRBV5-1 and TRBJ1-2; D not resolved. CDR1 and CDR2 from the germline V gene are SGHRS and YFSETQ. This CDR3 region has 15 residues. The V and J ends lost 4 bases and 4 bases respectively, with 17 bases between them. The CDR3 here is CASSQAFGSGYGYTF. CDR3 sequence (DNA): TGCGCCAGCAGCCAGGCCTTCGGCAGCGGCTATGGCTACACCTTC.

This clone was detected only once. CDR3 protein: CASSLQGRMNYGYTF. The CDR3 DNA reads TGTGCCAGCAGCTTGCAGGGGCGGATGAACTATGGCTACACCTTC. This rearrangement joins TRBV5-5 to TRBJ1-2; perhaps TRBD1 as D (6 bases). The germline CDR1 and CDR2 sequences are SGHKS and YYEKEE (reference sequence). Trimming shortened V by 1 base and J by 2 bases, and 12 bases separated the two germline ends. The CDR3 sequence is 15 residues long.

The V gene is TRBV5-6, the J gene TRBJ2-7; D is unclear. The germline gives CDR1 SGHDT, CDR2 YYEEEE. The CDR3 has 14 residues. Trimming pared 4 bases from V and 5 bases from J, leaving 16 bases between. The CDR3 DNA sequence: TGTGCCAGCAGCCCGAAGGAGTGGAGCAACGAGCAGTACTTC. This gives the protein CASSPKEWSNEQYF.

This chain links TRBV18 with TRBJ2-2; D call uncertain. The length of the CDR3 is 15 residues. CDR1 is KGHSH, CDR2 LQKENI, per germline. V lost 2 bases, J lost 6 bases, and 13 bases lay in between. The CDR3 nucleotides read TGTGCCAGCTCACCATCTCAGGTCGTAGCCGGGGAGCTGTTTTTT. Translated: CASSPSQVVAGELFF.

The chain carries TRBV2 and TRBJ1-5, with D unresolved. The germline gives CDR1 SNHLY, CDR2 FYNNEI. Trimming removed 8 bases from V and 2 bases from J, with 19 bases in between. The CDR3 is made up of 16 amino acids. CDR3 amino acids: CASVERPTFRNQPQHF. CDR3 DNA: TGTGCCAGCGTGGAAAGACCGACTTTTCGCAATCAGCCCCAGCATTTT.

The gene calls are TRBV5-1 and TRBJ2-5, with D maybe TRBD1 (6 bases). Trimming removed 2 bases from V and 0 bases from J, with 11 bases in between. Germline CDR1 and CDR2: SGHRS and YFSETQ. The CDR3 runs to 15 residues. The CDR3 loop is CASSFQGLDQETQYF. CDR3 in DNA: TGCGCCAGCAGCTTTCAGGGGCTCGACCAAGAGACCCAGTACTTC.

This chain links TRBV5-6 with TRBJ2-7; TRBD2 might be the D (5 bases). Germline assignment: CDR1 SGHDT and CDR2 YYEEEE. This CDR3 has 12 residues. Trimming took off 2 bases at V and 8 bases at J, with 11 bases between the two ends. CDR3 sequence: CASSLSGYQQYF. The DNA of the CDR3 is TGTGCCAGCAGCTTATCGGGGTACCAGCAGTACTTC.

The rearrangement joins TRBV7-3 to TRBJ2-7; D is perhaps TRBD1 (6 bases). Germline lookup yields CDR1 SGHTA and CDR2 FQGTGA. V was clipped by 2 bases and J by 6 bases, with 11 bases between them. The CDR3 runs to 13 residues. Here the CDR3 reads CASSLGWGLEQYF. As DNA, the CDR3 is TGTGCCAGCAGCTTAGGGTGGGGGCTCGAGCAGTACTTC.

This sequence joins TRBV14 and TRBJ1-4; D not certain. The CDR3 is 12 residues long. V lost 1 base and J 8 bases, leaving 5 bases between the germline ends. Per germline, CDR1 SGHDN and CDR2 FVKESK. The CDR3 sequence: CASSQVREKLFF. Here the CDR3 DNA reads TGTGCCAGCAGCCAAGTGCGGGAAAAACTGTTTTTT.

The chain couples TRBV4-1 to TRBJ2-7, with D possibly being TRBD1 (6 bases). The CDR3 extends over 14 amino acids. V was shortened by 3 bases and J by 2 bases, with 11 bases between the two germline ends. Germline CDR1 and CDR2: MGHRA and YSYEKL. CDR3 DNA: TGCGCCAGCAGCCACGGCCAGGGGACCTACGAGCAGTACTTC. It codes for CASSHGQGTYEQYF.

The chain couples TRBV7-9 to TRBJ2-1; 7 bases agree with TRBD2. The CDR3 length is 15 residues. After removal of 3 bases from V and 2 bases from J, the junction contained 4 bases not matched to a gene. Germline loops: CDR1 SEHNR, CDR2 FQNEAQ (reference sequence). CDR3: CASSFGLDPYNEQFF. CDR3 sequence (DNA): TGTGCCAGCAGCTTTGGACTAGACCCCTACAATGAGCAGTTCTTC.

V gene TRBV28 combines with J gene TRBJ2-7; 7 bases agree with TRBD1. CDR3 length: 12 residues. Germline V CDR1 and CDR2: MDHEN, SYDVKM. The junction had 5 bases not matched to a gene; V was cut back by 5 bases and J by 7 bases. CDR3: CASSTDREEQYF. The CDR3 nucleotides read TGTGCCAGCAGTACCGACAGGGAAGAGCAGTACTTC.

This chain links TRBV5-1 with TRBJ1-1; weak D call: TRBD1 (6 bases). The ends were cut back, 5 bases at V and 4 bases at J, with 12 bases in the middle. The V gene's germline CDR1 is SGHRS and CDR2 YFSETQ. This CDR3 spans 13 amino acids. The CDR3 bases are TGCGCCAGCAGAAACAGGGATGGCACTGAAGCTTTCTTT. Protein sequence: CASRNRDGTEAFF. Full variable domain (outside the CDR3, taken from reference TRBV5-1 and TRBJ1-1): KAGVTQTPRYLIKTRGQQVTLSCSPISGHRSVSWYQQTPGQGLQFLFEYFSETQRNKGNFPGRFSGRQFSNSRSEMNVSTLELGDSALYLCASRNRDGTEAFFGQGTRLTVV.

The J gene is TRBJ2-2, the V gene TRBV11-3, with 7 nucleotides matching TRBD1. Germline V CDR1 and CDR2: SGHNT, YENEEA. The trim removed 3 bases at V and 3 bases at J, leaving 7 bases unmatched. CDR3 length: 16 amino acids. CDR3 DNA sequence: TGTGCCAGCAGCTTGAGGACAGGTGGGGACACCGGGGAGCTGTTTTTT. Protein: CASSLRTGGDTGELFF.

This chain connects TRBV7-3 to TRBJ2-1; 9 positions match TRBD2. The CDR3 is made up of 16 amino acids. V was pared by 2 bases and J by 4 bases, with 6 bases of the junction left unmatched. Per the germline V gene, CDR1 is SGHTA and CDR2 is FQGTGA. Here the CDR3 reads CASSLFLAGPYNEQFF. In nucleotides, the CDR3 is TGTGCCAGCAGCTTATTCCTAGCGGGACCTTACAATGAGCAGTTCTTC.

The chain is built from TRBV4-2 and TRBJ2-7, with D possibly being TRBD2 (6 bases). V was shortened by 4 bases and J by 2 bases, with 12 bases between the two germline ends. The CDR3 covers 14 residues. In germline, CDR1 is LGHNA, CDR2 YNFKEQ. The chain's CDR3 is CASSLGLGAYEQYF. The CDR3 region has the DNA TGTGCCAGCAGCCTGGGACTTGGAGCCTACGAGCAGTACTTC.